This T cell receptor (beta chain) was documented in a study of blood T cell repertoires in COVID-19. Background on the study: The United States, Italy and Spain supplied acute and convalescent COVID-19 samples. From T cells, B-cell-depleted T cells, or PBMCs came the material, which was cDNA or gDNA.

Original handling: Estimation of nucleated cell counts relied on the amplification of reference gene primers. Method: immunoSEQ multiplex PCR; TCRdb's copy keeps in-frame clones and lacks some. That table furnishes V, J and clone size, whereas the DNA furnished D and trimming. The table has tens of thousands of clones, around 80% seen once; the top ten hold about 20%. Trimming removed 3 bases from V and 1 base from J, with 9 bases in between. This CDR3 has 14 amino acids. Germline CDR1 is KGHSH and CDR2 is LQKENI. This clonotype originated in a woman aged 55-69 years with acute or convalescent COVID-19. Sequenced sample: peripheral blood. The chain recombines TRBV18 with TRBJ2-5; unclear D gene. Here the CDR3 DNA reads TGTGCCAGCTCACCCAAGCCCTTCCAAGAGACCCAGTACTTC. It is translated as CASSPKPFQETQYF. Combining the CDR3 with reference TRBV18 and TRBJ2-5 gives the whole variable domain NAGVMQNPRHLVRRRGQEARLRCSPMKGHSHVYWYRQLPEEGLKFMVYLQKENIIDESGMPKERFSAEFPKEGPSILRIQQVVRGDSAAYFCASSPKPFQETQYFGPGTRLLVL.